Listed below are T cell receptor beta chains from one sample, sequenced in a study of blood T cell repertoires in COVID-19. TCRdb keeps only in-frame clones here, not all; method: immunoSEQ multiplex PCR. Of under 250,000 clones in the sample, more than 65% were seen once. The sample was peripheral blood. The receptors shown here come from a woman in her sixties with acute or convalescent COVID-19. Each CDR3 is given with its conserved first and last residue. The order of the fields is D gene, clone size, J gene, V gene, CDR3 DNA, CDR3 protein. The D gene is left open where the match is weak. Only part of the rows carry a size: once, few, many, or a class if the clone is expanded.

d_gene: TRBD1; abundance: -; j_gene: TRBJ1-6; v_gene: TRBV4-2; CDR3nt: TGTGCCAGCAGCCAGCTGACAGGGCAAAATTCACCCCTCCACTTT; CDR3aa: CASSQLTGQNSPLHF
d_gene: -; abundance: -; j_gene: TRBJ1-1; v_gene: TRBV6-2/TRBV6-3; CDR3nt: TGTGCCAGCAGTTACAGGGGCTACACTGAAGCTTTCTTT; CDR3aa: CASSYRGYTEAFF
d_gene: -; abundance: -; j_gene: TRBJ1-4; v_gene: TRBV19; CDR3nt: TGTGCCACGGGTCGTGGGGGCGAAAAACTGTTTTTT; CDR3aa: CATGRGGEKLFF
d_gene: -; abundance: -; j_gene: TRBJ1-1; v_gene: TRBV20-1; CDR3nt: TGCAGTGCTAGATGGGGGCCTGAAGCTTTCTTT; CDR3aa: CSARWGPEAFF
d_gene: -; abundance: once; j_gene: TRBJ1-4; v_gene: TRBV6-5; CDR3nt: TGTGCCAGCAGGAAGGAGGGCGGACTGTTTTTT; CDR3aa: CASRKEGGLFF
d_gene: -; abundance: once; j_gene: TRBJ1-2; v_gene: TRBV7-9; CDR3nt: TGTGCCAGCAGCTTATCTCGGTACTATGGCTACACCTTC; CDR3aa: CASSLSRYYGYTF
d_gene: TRBD1; abundance: many; j_gene: TRBJ1-2; v_gene: TRBV19; CDR3nt: TGTGCCAGTAGTCCTAGGGGGGACAGGGGGCGGAATGGCTACACCTTC; CDR3aa: CASSPRGDRGRNGYTF
d_gene: -; abundance: -; j_gene: TRBJ2-7; v_gene: TRBV6-4; CDR3nt: TGTGCCAGCAGTGACTCGTTGTATGAGGGGGGGCTCTCCTACGAGCAGTACTTC; CDR3aa: CASSDSLYEGGLSYEQYF
d_gene: TRBD1; abundance: -; j_gene: TRBJ1-2; v_gene: TRBV6-5; CDR3nt: TGTGCCAGCAGTTACCGAATGACAGGGACAGGGGGCTACACCTTC; CDR3aa: CASSYRMTGTGGYTF
d_gene: TRBD1; abundance: -; j_gene: TRBJ2-1; v_gene: TRBV29-1; CDR3nt: TGCAGCGTTGAAAAGGGACAGGGGGCCGGAGAGCAGTTCTTC; CDR3aa: CSVEKGQGAGEQFF
d_gene: TRBD1; abundance: -; j_gene: TRBJ2-7; v_gene: TRBV7-2; CDR3nt: TGTGCCAGCAGCTTAGGGACAGGCCCGTTCGAGCAGTACTTC; CDR3aa: CASSLGTGPFEQYF
d_gene: TRBD1; abundance: -; j_gene: TRBJ1-1; v_gene: TRBV3-1/TRBV3-2; CDR3nt: TGTGCCAGCAGCCGAACAGGGGACCCTGCGGCTGAAGCTTTCTTT; CDR3aa: CASSRTGDPAAEAFF
d_gene: -; abundance: once; j_gene: TRBJ2-1; v_gene: TRBV4-1; CDR3nt: TGCGCCAGCAGCCAAGGGAGGTGGGGTAAGCGAGATGACGCTGGTGAGCAGTTCTTC; CDR3aa: CASSQGRWGKRDDAGEQFF
d_gene: TRBD1; abundance: -; j_gene: TRBJ1-6; v_gene: TRBV6-5; CDR3nt: TGTGCCAGCACTGCCAGGGGGCTCGGTTCACCCCTCCACTTT; CDR3aa: CASTARGLGSPLHF
d_gene: -; abundance: -; j_gene: TRBJ2-5; v_gene: TRBV12-3/TRBV12-4; CDR3nt: TGTGCCAGCAGGCCGGGACTGAAAGAGACCCAGTACTTC; CDR3aa: CASRPGLKETQYF
d_gene: TRBD1; abundance: -; j_gene: TRBJ1-1; v_gene: TRBV2; CDR3nt: TGTGCCAGCAAGCAGGGGGCGGTTCGAGCTTTCTTT; CDR3aa: CASKQGAVRAFF